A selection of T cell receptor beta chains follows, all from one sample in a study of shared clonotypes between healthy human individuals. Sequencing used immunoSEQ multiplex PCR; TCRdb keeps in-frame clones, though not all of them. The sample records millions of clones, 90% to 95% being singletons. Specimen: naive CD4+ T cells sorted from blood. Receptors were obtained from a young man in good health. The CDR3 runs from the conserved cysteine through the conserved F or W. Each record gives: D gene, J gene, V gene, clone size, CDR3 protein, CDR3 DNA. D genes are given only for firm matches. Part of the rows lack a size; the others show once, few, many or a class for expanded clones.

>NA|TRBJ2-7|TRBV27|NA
CASSLLAGGSYEQYF
TGTGCCAGCAGTTTACTGGCAGGTGGGAGCTACGAGCAGTACTTC
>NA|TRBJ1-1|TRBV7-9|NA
CASSPPGPLIEAFF
TGTGCCAGCAGCCCTCCGGGGCCGCTTATCGAAGCTTTCTTT
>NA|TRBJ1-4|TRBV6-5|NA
CASSYSQGLEKLFF
TGTGCCAGCAGTTACTCCCAAGGGCTAGAAAAACTGTTTTTT
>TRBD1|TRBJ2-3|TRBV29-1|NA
CSVDGLGTGSTDTQYF
TGCAGCGTGGACGGCTTGGGGACAGGGTCCACAGATACGCAGTATTTT
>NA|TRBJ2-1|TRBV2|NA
CASSDGLASSNEQFF
TGTGCCAGCAGTGACGGGCTAGCTTCCTCCAATGAGCAGTTCTTC
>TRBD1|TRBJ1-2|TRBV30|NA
CAWGSTGGLHYGYTF
TGTGCCTGGGGCTCGACAGGGGGCCTTCACTATGGCTACACCTTC
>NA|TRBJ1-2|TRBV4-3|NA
CASSPSGGANYGYTF
TGCGCCAGCAGCCCCTCGGGGGGCGCCAACTATGGCTACACCTTC
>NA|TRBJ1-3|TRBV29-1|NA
CSVSYLNTIYF
TGCAGCGTTTCCTACCTGAACACCATATATTTT
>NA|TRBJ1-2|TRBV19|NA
CASTPYQGRVTYGYTF
TGTGCCAGTACCCCGTATCAAGGAAGGGTCACCTATGGCTACACCTTC
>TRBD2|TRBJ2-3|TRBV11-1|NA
CASSFLAGGSRTDTQYF
TGTGCCAGCAGCTTTTTAGCGGGGGGGTCGCGCACAGATACGCAGTATTTT
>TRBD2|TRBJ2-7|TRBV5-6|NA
CASSLAVLLAGVYEQYF
TGTGCCAGCAGCTTGGCAGTGTTACTAGCGGGAGTCTACGAGCAGTACTTC
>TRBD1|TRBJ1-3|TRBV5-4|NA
CASSTDRGGNTIYF
TGTGCCAGCAGTACCGACAGGGGCGGAAACACCATATATTTT
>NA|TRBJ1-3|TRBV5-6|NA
CASTTAWSGNTIYF
TGTGCCAGCACCACGGCGTGGTCTGGAAACACCATATATTTT
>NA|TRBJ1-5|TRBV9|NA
CASSVGSSSNQPQHF
TGTGCCAGCAGCGTAGGATCAAGTAGCAATCAGCCCCAGCATTTT
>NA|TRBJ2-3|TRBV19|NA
CASSSYDEGTPDTQYF
TGTGCCAGTAGTAGTTACGATGAGGGAACCCCAGATACGCAGTATTTT
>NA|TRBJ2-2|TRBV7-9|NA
CASDSYTGELFF
TGTGCCAGCGACAGCTACACCGGGGAGCTGTTTTTT
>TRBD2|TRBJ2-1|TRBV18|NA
CASSPRTSGTNNEQFF
TGTGCCAGCTCACCGCGGACTAGCGGGACCAACAATGAGCAGTTCTTC
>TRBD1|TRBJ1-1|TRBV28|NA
CASQGGRNTEAFF
TGTGCCAGCCAGGGGGGGAGGAACACTGAAGCTTTCTTT
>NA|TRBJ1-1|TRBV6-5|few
CASSYGSTEAFF
TGTGCCAGCAGTTACGGTTCCACTGAAGCTTTCTTT
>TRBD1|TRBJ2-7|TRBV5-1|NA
CASSLRQGPPYEQYF
TGCGCCAGCAGCCTCCGACAGGGTCCCCCCTACGAGCAGTACTTC
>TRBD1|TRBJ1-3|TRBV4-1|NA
CASSQSTGGLGGNTIYF
TGCGCCAGCAGCCAATCGACAGGGGGCCTTGGGGGAAACACCATATATTTT
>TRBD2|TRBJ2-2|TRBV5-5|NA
CASSLPTLAGAANTGELFF
TGTGCCAGCAGCCTTCCCACCCTAGCGGGGGCCGCGAACACCGGGGAGCTGTTTTTT
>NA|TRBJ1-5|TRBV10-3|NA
CAISESTDSNQPQHF
TGTGCCATCAGTGAGTCGACAGATAGCAATCAGCCCCAGCATTTT
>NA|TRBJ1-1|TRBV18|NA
CASSPVDTVNTEAFF
TGTGCCAGCTCACCAGTGGACACCGTGAACACTGAAGCTTTCTTT
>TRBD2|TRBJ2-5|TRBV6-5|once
CASRRGGREETQYF
TGTGCCAGCAGACGGGGGGGCCGGGAAGAGACCCAGTACTTC
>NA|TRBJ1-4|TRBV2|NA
CASSDRTTPNEKLFF
TGTGCCAGCAGCGACAGGACAACCCCTAATGAAAAACTGTTTTTT
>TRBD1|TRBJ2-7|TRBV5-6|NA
CASSYAGGQYF
TGTGCCAGCAGCTACGCAGGGGGGCAGTACTTC
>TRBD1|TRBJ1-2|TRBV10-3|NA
CAISGATGVNYGYTF
TGTGCCATCAGTGGAGCGACAGGGGTCAACTATGGCTACACCTTC
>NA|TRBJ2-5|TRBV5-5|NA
CASSPGLYPETQYF
TGTGCCAGCAGCCCCGGGCTCTACCCGGAGACCCAGTACTTC
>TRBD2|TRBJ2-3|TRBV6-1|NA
CASSGNGRAKSDTQYF
TGTGCCAGCAGTGGGAACGGGAGGGCCAAATCAGATACGCAGTATTTT
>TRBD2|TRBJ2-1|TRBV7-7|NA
CASSPGLAGAFDEQFF
TGTGCTAGCAGCCCGGGACTAGCGGGAGCGTTCGATGAGCAGTTCTTC
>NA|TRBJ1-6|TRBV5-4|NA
CASRGYQGNSPLHF
TGTGCCAGCAGGGGATACCAAGGCAATTCACCCCTCCACTTT
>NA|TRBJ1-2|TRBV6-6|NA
CASSYGGGAVNYGYTF
TGTGCCAGCAGTTACGGGGGGGGCGCGGTAAACTATGGCTACACCTTC
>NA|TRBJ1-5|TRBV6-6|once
CAVRDPSNQPQHF
TGTGCCGTCAGGGACCCTAGCAATCAGCCCCAGCATTTT
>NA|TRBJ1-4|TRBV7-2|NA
CASSSSRANEKLFF
TGTGCCAGCAGCTCCAGCCGGGCTAATGAAAAACTGTTTTTT
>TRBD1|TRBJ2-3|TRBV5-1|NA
CASGGQGERIDTQYF
TGCGCCAGCGGTGGACAGGGGGAACGGATTGATACGCAGTATTTT
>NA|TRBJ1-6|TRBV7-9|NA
CASSATGSSYNSPLHF
TGTGCCAGCAGCGCGACAGGAAGCTCCTATAATTCACCCCTCCACTTT
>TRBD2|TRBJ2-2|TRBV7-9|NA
CASSSRGGPGELFF
TGTGCCAGCAGCTCCCGCGGGGGGCCCGGGGAGCTGTTTTTT
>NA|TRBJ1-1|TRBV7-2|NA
CASSLVGGRTEAFF
TGTGCCAGCAGCTTAGTCGGGGGGCGGACTGAAGCTTTCTTT
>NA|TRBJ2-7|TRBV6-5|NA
CASRQGRSTYEQYF
TGTGCCAGCAGACAAGGAAGGAGCACCTACGAGCAGTACTTC
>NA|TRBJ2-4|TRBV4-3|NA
CASSQDGTRPAQYF
TGCGCCAGCAGCCAAGATGGGACTCGGCCGGCTCAGTACTTC
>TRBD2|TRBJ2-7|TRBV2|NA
CASGLAGGPYEQYF
TGTGCCAGCGGACTAGCGGGGGGTCCTTACGAGCAGTACTTC
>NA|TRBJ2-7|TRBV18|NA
CASSPTSVALEQYF
TGTGCCAGCTCACCCACGTCGGTAGCGCTCGAGCAGTACTTC